The sequence of this TCR beta chain was determined in a study of T cell changes during pregnancy in multiple sclerosis. The CDR3 totals 15 residues. Germline trimming cut 3 bases from V and 3 bases from J; bases unmatched to any gene: 5. Germline V lookup: CDR1 MDHEN, CDR2 SYDVKM. Here immunoSEQ multiplex PCR was the method, and the copy in TCRdb shows in-frame clones only, minus some. Counted here are tens of thousands of clones, 90% to 95% occurring once; the ten biggest clones make up around 0.8%. The sequences come from CD4+ T cells from peripheral blood mononuclear cells, collected in the first trimester of pregnancy. The TCR was taken from a female donor with multiple sclerosis, enrolled in a pregnancy study. This chain joins TRBV28 and TRBJ1-1; 9 nucleotides align to TRBD1. In DNA, the CDR3 is TGTGCCAGCAGTTTCGGAGACAGGGGGTACACTGAAGCTTTCTTT. Amino acids: CASSFGDRGYTEAFF.